This T cell receptor beta chain was profiled in a study of Tregs in tolerant kidney transplant recipients. Whole-study results and caveats: Biological reproducibility was not directly addressed, but technical replication error appeared minimal. Expanding Tregs on activated donor B cells appeared to best identify donor-specific TCRbeta clones. Few patients were studied, so findings need validation in larger groups.

CD4+CD25+CD127- Tregs, CD4+CD25- non-Tregs, CD4 and CD8 cells were sorted. This CDR3 is built from 15 residues. Germline lookup yields CDR1 SEHNR and CDR2 FQNEAQ (reference sequence). Trimming removed 1 base from V and 7 bases from J; junction bases left unmatched: 7. Comments on this clone: Its antigen is as yet unknown.

The assay was immunoSEQ multiplex PCR, and TCRdb's table has in-frame clones only and misses some. This sample has 240,000 or so clones, with around 82% found just once. The sequence was collected from a human donor in good health. The material sequenced was CD4+ T cells from blood. The V and J genes are TRBV7-9 and TRBJ1-1, with 9 bases aligning to TRBD1. DNA for the CDR3: TGTGCCAGCAGCTTAGTTGGGGGACAGGGATATGAAGCTTTCTTT. Its protein is CASSLVGGQGYEAFF.